The T cell receptor beta chain described here comes from a study of cytomegalovirus exposure and HLA in healthy donors. Study overall: About 85 million unique TCR sequences came from HLA-typed donors in an early release.

A multiplex PCR was run with 60 Vbeta primers and 13 Jbeta primers. The assay was immunoSEQ multiplex PCR, and TCRdb's table has in-frame clones only and misses some. Among tens of thousands of clones listed, around 76% were seen once. General study points: When the data were analyzed later, several of the most significant clusters appeared to be linked to common viral pathogens.

Those who donated were healthy bone marrow donors. Germline loops: CDR1 SGHRS, CDR2 YFSETQ. The germline V and J ends were trimmed by 2 bases and 10 bases, with 10 bases remaining between them. This CDR3 comprises 12 residues. To note about this clone: Its target is not known.

Source material: PBMCs. The chain combines TRBV5-1 with TRBJ2-1; D may be TRBD2 (5 bases). This clonotype originated in a man in his late teens or twenties in good health and CMV-seropositive. The CDR3 loop is CASSFTGIEQFF. Here the CDR3 DNA reads TGCGCCAGCAGCTTTACGGGGATAGAGCAGTTCTTC. Full variable domain (rest looked up from reference TRBV5-1 and TRBJ2-1): KAGVTQTPRYLIKTRGQQVTLSCSPISGHRSVSWYQQTPGQGLQFLFEYFSETQRNKGNFPGRFSGRQFSNSRSEMNVSTLELGDSALYLCASSFTGIEQFFGPGTRLTVL.